Following are 21 T cell receptor beta chains from one sample sequenced in a study of cytomegalovirus exposure and HLA in healthy donors. The primer mix had 60 Vbeta and 13 Jbeta primers. The assay was immunoSEQ multiplex PCR, and TCRdb's table has in-frame clones only and misses some. The sample has approximately 72,000 clones, and its top ten clones hold 2.7%. Input material: PBMCs. Receptors originate from a man aged 35-49 years in good health and CMV-seronegative.

The chain has TRBV19 and TRBJ1-6; 10 bases align to TRBD1. The CDR3 length is 15 residues. V shed 6 bases and J 10 bases; nucleotides not matched to a gene: 9. CDR1 and CDR2 from the germline V gene are LNHDA and SQIVND (reference sequence). The DNA for the CDR3 is TGTGCCAGTAGGGACCGGACAGGGGGTCTGTCACCCCTCCACTTT. Translating gives CASRDRTGGLSPLHF.

The rearrangement links TRBV6-1 to TRBJ2-1; a weak D match, TRBD2 (5 bases). Germline-derived CDR1 and CDR2 are MNHNS and SASEGT. Trimming left V 8 bases short and J 3 bases short, with 11 bases between. This CDR3 has 13 amino acids. CDR3 bases: TGTGCCAGCCCTCCCGAGGGCTACAATGAGCAGTTCTTC. This sequence encodes CASPPEGYNEQFF.

A remark on this clone: Other DNA sequences within the sample encode an identical CDR3. V and J are TRBV6-1 and TRBJ2-3; TRBD2 matches 12 bases. Germline values: CDR1 MNHNS, CDR2 SASEGT. V lost 3 bases, J lost 4 bases, and 2 bases stayed unmatched. The length of the CDR3 is 15 residues. The CDR3 loop reads CASSETSGGADTQYF. DNA for the CDR3: TGTGCCAGCAGTGAGACTAGCGGGGGAGCAGATACGCAGTATTTT.

The chain has TRBV10-3 and TRBJ1-2; TRBD1 might be the D (5 bases). In germline, CDR1 is ENHRY, CDR2 SYGVKD. The CDR3 contains 14 residues. The V and J ends lost 10 bases and 4 bases respectively, with 19 bases between them. CDR3 sequence (DNA): TGTGCCACCGGGAGTCGGGGGGAGAGCTATGGCTACACCTTC. Protein product: CATGSRGESYGYTF.

The gene calls are TRBV2 and TRBJ1-1; D is possibly TRBD1 (6 bases). The CDR3 runs 13 residues. Trimming removed 9 bases at V and 5 bases at J, with 16 bases between. In germline, CDR1 is SNHLY, CDR2 FYNNEI. For the CDR3, the DNA is TGTGCCAGGGGTCTGGGGGCGCGAACTGAAGCTTTCTTT. Encoded protein: CARGLGARTEAFF.

The chain joins TRBV9 to TRBJ1-2; D may be TRBD1 (5 bases). The V end lost 3 bases, the J end lost 3 bases, and 9 bases lay between the germline ends. Germline values: CDR1 SGDLS, CDR2 YYNGEE. This CDR3 is 13 amino acids long. CDR3 sequence: CASSAQVYYGYTF. The CDR3 bases are TGTGCCAGCAGCGCACAGGTTTACTATGGCTACACCTTC. The full variable domain, with the rest looked up from reference TRBV9 and TRBJ1-2, is DSGVTQTPKHLITATGQRVTLRCSPRSGDLSVYWYQQSLDQGLQFLIQYYNGEERAKGNILERFSAQQFPDLHSELNLSSLELGDSALYFCASSAQVYYGYTFGSGTRLTVV.

This rearrangement joins TRBV21-1 to TRBJ1-2; no DNA check was done on the table's D call, TRBD1. TRBV21-1 is a pseudogene locus. The CDR3 extends over 15 amino acids. The CDR3 coding sequence is TGTGCCAGCAGCGGACGGGACAGCCAGTGCTATGGCTACACCTTC. It codes for CASSGRDSQCYGYTF.

The J gene is TRBJ1-1, the V gene TRBV5-1; D ambiguous. The CDR3 sequence is 13 residues long. Trimming left V 3 bases short and J 4 bases short, with 10 bases between. CDR1 and CDR2 from the germline V gene are SGHRS and YFSETQ. CDR3 coding DNA: TGCGCCAGCAGCTCCTTTAGTAGCACTGAAGCTTTCTTT. Residues: CASSSFSSTEAFF.

The rearrangement joins TRBV29-1 to TRBJ1-5; the D gene is possibly TRBD1 (5 bases). Germline CDR1 SQVTM, CDR2 ANQGSEA. CDR3 length: 13 amino acids. Trimming took off 5 bases at V and 2 bases at J, with 10 bases between the two ends. In DNA form, the CDR3 reads TGCAGCGTTTCAGCGGGGGGCAATCAGCCCCAGCATTTT. This codes for CSVSAGGNQPQHF.

This sequence joins TRBV10-3 and TRBJ2-7, with 7 positions matching TRBD1. V lost 6 bases, J lost 3 bases, and 8 bases stayed unmatched. The CDR3 extends over 14 amino acids. Germline values: CDR1 ENHRY, CDR2 SYGVKD. CDR3 residues: CAISRQGFIYEQYF. The DNA for the CDR3 is TGTGCCATCAGCCGACAGGGATTCATCTACGAGCAGTACTTC.

The chain has TRBV4-2 and TRBJ2-5, with a weak D call TRBD1 (6 bases). The CDR3 contains 15 residues. The germline V gene has CDR1 LGHNA and CDR2 YNFKEQ. V was pared by 1 base and J by 11 bases, with 20 bases between. The CDR3 nucleotides are TGTGCCAGCAGCCAAGCCGACCGGGACACCGAAGTTCAGTACTTC. Protein sequence: CASSQADRDTEVQYF.

V gene TRBV11-2 combines with J gene TRBJ2-2; weak D call: TRBD2 (6 bases). This CDR3 has 13 residues. Germline V CDR1 and CDR2: SGHAT, FQNNGV. Trimming removed 4 bases from V and 8 bases from J, with 11 bases in between. The CDR3 DNA reads TGTGCCAGCAGCTCCCTAGGGACTGGGGAGCTGTTTTTT. Its translation: CASSSLGTGELFF.

The chain links TRBV30 to TRBJ1-5; 9 bases line up with TRBD1. Germline values: CDR1 GTSNPN, CDR2 SVGIG (reference sequence). V was pared by 1 base and J by 6 bases, with 7 bases of the junction left unmatched. The CDR3 consists of 15 residues. As DNA, the CDR3 is TGTGCCTGGAGTGAGGGACAGGGTGAACTTCAGCCCCAGCATTTT. It yields the protein CAWSEGQGELQPQHF.

The genes are TRBV9 and TRBJ2-5; possible D gene TRBD2, 6 bases. The CDR3 spans 15 residues. Germline CDR1 SGDLS, CDR2 YYNGEE. The germline V and J ends were trimmed by 0 bases and 4 bases, with 13 bases remaining between them. For the CDR3, the DNA is TGTGCCAGCAGCGTAGGGGGACTGCCGGCAGAGACCCAGTACTTC. Translation: CASSVGGLPAETQYF. The full variable domain, in which reference TRBV9 and TRBJ2-5 provide the parts outside the CDR3, is DSGVTQTPKHLITATGQRVTLRCSPRSGDLSVYWYQQSLDQGLQFLIQYYNGEERAKGNILERFSAQQFPDLHSELNLSSLELGDSALYFCASSVGGLPAETQYFGPGTRLLVL.

This chain joins TRBV7-9 and TRBJ1-2; D is ambiguous. The CDR3 spans 14 residues. Germline V gives CDR1 SEHNR, CDR2 FQNEAQ (reference sequence). The V and J ends lost 1 base and 7 bases respectively, with 13 bases between them. The CDR3 bases are TGTGCCAGCAGCTTAGGGGCAACACCAGGTGGCTACACCTTC. Residues: CASSLGATPGGYTF.

This chain uses TRBV30 with TRBJ1-6; perhaps TRBD1 as D (6 bases). V lost 3 bases and J 9 bases, leaving 18 bases between the germline ends. The CDR3 loop spans 15 amino acids. The germline CDR1 and CDR2 sequences are GTSNPN and SVGIG (reference sequence). The CDR3, as DNA: TGTGCCTGGAGGGAGCCCGCAGGGGAACGTTCACCCCTCCACTTT. The encoded protein is CAWREPAGERSPLHF.

V usage is TRBV7-2 and J usage is TRBJ2-7; TRBD2 matches 9 bases. The CDR3 is 16 residues long. V lost 1 base and J lost 3; bases outside the gene matches: 7. Germline CDR1 reads SGHTA; CDR2 reads FQGNSA. CDR3 nucleotides: TGTGCCAGCAGCTTAGGGTCTAGCGGGGCGATCTACGAGCAGTACTTC. Its protein product is CASSLGSSGAIYEQYF.

The V call is TRBV20-1, the J call TRBJ2-7; D unclear. CDR3 size: 11 residues. Germline CDR1 is DFQATT and CDR2 is SNEGSKA (reference sequence). V lost 3 bases and J 4 bases, leaving 7 bases between the germline ends. The CDR3: CSASVEYEQYF. Written as DNA, the CDR3 is TGCAGTGCTAGTGTGGAGTACGAGCAGTACTTC.

V and J are TRBV6-5 and TRBJ2-1; the match to TRBD1 covers 7 bases. Germline V CDR1 and CDR2: MNHEY, SVGAGI. V lost 6 bases, J lost 8 bases, and 13 bases stayed unmatched. CDR3 size: 15 residues. As DNA, the CDR3 is TGTGCCAGCAGCCTCCATTCACAGGGGTGGGATGAGCAGTTCTTC. Translation gives CASSLHSQGWDEQFF.

The chain uses TRBV18 and TRBJ2-3; 7 positions match TRBD2. The CDR3 consists of 14 residues. Germline CDR1 reads KGHSH; CDR2 reads LQKENI. The ends lost 5 bases at V and 6 bases at J; junction bases unmatched: 8. The CDR3 DNA reads TGTGCCAGCTCAGGCCAGCGGGGTGGTGATACGCAGTATTTT. It specifies CASSGQRGGDTQYF.

The genes are TRBV28 and TRBJ2-7, with 7 bases fitting TRBD2. Trimming cost V 7 bases and J 6 bases; bases outside gene matches: 18. There are 16 residues in the CDR3. Germline V lookup: CDR1 MDHEN, CDR2 SYDVKM. Written as DNA, the CDR3 is TGTGCCAGCAACGAAGCGGGCCGGGGGGATTTCAGCGAGCAGTACTTC. It yields the protein CASNEAGRGDFSEQYF.